The 4 T cell receptor beta chains listed next were all sequenced from one sample in a study of long-term antiretroviral therapy in people with HIV. At the survey level, the v3.0 immunoSEQ assay was run. Sequencing used immunoSEQ multiplex PCR; TCRdb keeps in-frame clones, though not all of them. The sample includes about 20,000 clones, 70% to 90% of them seen just once. The material sequenced was unsorted PBMCs, taken 1.8 years before starting antiretroviral therapy. The receptors were gathered from a woman in her 30s with HIV.

The J gene is TRBJ1-1, the V gene TRBV29-1; D not certain. CDR1 SQVTM and CDR2 ANQGSEA come from the germline V gene. CDR3 length: 12 residues. V lost 6 bases to trimming and J lost 0 bases, with 8 bases between them. CDR3 DNA: TGCAGCGTGAAGGGTATGAACACTGAAGCTTTCTTT. It codes for CSVKGMNTEAFF.

The chain links TRBV6-6 to TRBJ2-1; D is perhaps TRBD2 (6 bases). The germline CDR1 and CDR2 sequences are MNHNY and SVGAGI (reference sequence). V was cut by 2 bases and J by 7 bases, with 9 bases left in between. This CDR3 contains 13 residues. The CDR3: CASSYAAGNEQFF. The CDR3 DNA follows: TGTGCCAGCAGTTACGCGGCGGGGAATGAGCAGTTCTTC.

The gene calls are TRBV5-1 and TRBJ1-1; D gene uncertain. Germline lookup yields CDR1 SGHRS and CDR2 YFSETQ. This CDR3 has 14 amino acids. V was cut by 0 bases and J by 0 bases, with 6 bases left in between. In DNA, the CDR3 is TGCGCCAGCAGCTTGGGACTTATGAACACTGAAGCTTTCTTT. Protein: CASSLGLMNTEAFF.

V is TRBV9 and J is TRBJ2-3; no clear D. The CDR3 is 15 amino acids. V was trimmed by 2 bases and J by 4 bases, leaving 14 bases between them. Germline V gene data show CDR1 as SGDLS and CDR2 as YYNGEE. CDR3 DNA sequence: TGTGCCAGCAGCGTTGATCCCCACGCCGCAGATACGCAGTATTTT. Translated: CASSVDPHAADTQYF.